One and the same sample provided the 5 T cell receptor beta chains below, sequenced in a study of blood T cell repertoires in COVID-19. The method was immunoSEQ multiplex PCR; TCRdb's version includes in-frame clones alone and lacks a portion of them. The data contain around 170,000 clones, about 74% of them seen just once; the ten biggest clones take up 3%. The specimen was peripheral blood. These receptors were taken from a woman older than 75 with acute or convalescent COVID-19.

The V gene is TRBV7-9, the J gene TRBJ1-4; TRBD1 matches 7 bases. The CDR3 has 15 amino acids. The junction had 5 bases not matched to a gene; V was cut back by 0 bases and J by 7 bases. Germline V gene data show CDR1 as SEHNR and CDR2 as FQNEAQ (reference sequence). The DNA of the CDR3 is TGTGCCAGCAGCTTAGCGGGAACAGGGGTTGAAAAACTGTTTTTT. It codes for CASSLAGTGVEKLFF. The whole variable domain, filled in from reference TRBV7-9 and TRBJ1-4, reads DTGVSQNPRHKITKRGQNVTFRCDPISEHNRLYWYRQTLGQGPEFLTYFQNEAQLEKSRLLSDRFSAERPKGSFSTLEIQRTEQGDSAMYLCASSLAGTGVEKLFFGSGTQLSVL.

This sequence joins TRBV19 and TRBJ1-1; tentative D call: TRBD1 (5 bases). The V gene's germline CDR1 is LNHDA and CDR2 SQIVND (reference sequence). This CDR3 is built from 15 residues. V gave up 3 bases and J gave up 3 bases, with 14 bases separating them. The CDR3 DNA reads as TGTGCCAGTAGTATGGGCGTCGGAGGGGACACTGAAGCTTTCTTT. Amino acid sequence: CASSMGVGGDTEAFF. Drawing the rest from reference TRBV19 and TRBJ1-1, the complete variable domain is DGGITQSPKYLFRKEGQNVTLSCEQNLNHDAMYWYRQDPGQGLRLIYYSQIVNDFQKGDIAEGYSVSREKKESFPLTVTSAQKNPTAFYLCASSMGVGGDTEAFFGQGTRLTVV.

This chain links TRBV27 with TRBJ2-7; a possible D gene is TRBD1 (6 bases). This CDR3 is built from 14 residues. Germline V CDR1 and CDR2: MNHEY, SMNVEV (reference sequence). The ends were cut back, 5 bases at V and 2 bases at J, with 13 bases in the middle. This chain's CDR3 is CASSHGTLPYEQYF. CDR3 in DNA: TGTGCCAGCAGTCACGGGACACTTCCCTACGAGCAGTACTTC.

The chain is built from TRBV6-1 and TRBJ2-3, with D possibly matching TRBD2 (6 bases). The CDR3 length is 15 residues. Trimming left V 2 bases short and J 2 bases short, with 11 bases between. Per germline, CDR1 MNHNS and CDR2 SASEGT. For the CDR3, the DNA is TGTGCCAGCAGTGAACTTGGACTACCCACAGATACGCAGTATTTT. This gives the protein CASSELGLPTDTQYF.

The chain carries TRBV11-1 and TRBJ1-1; D uncertain. The CDR3 totals 14 residues. Germline-derived CDR1 and CDR2 are SGHAT and FQDESV (reference sequence). Deletions cut 1 base from V and 1 base from J, with 7 bases between. CDR3 sequence reads: CASSLGYGNTEAFF. CDR3 DNA: TGTGCCAGCAGCTTAGGATACGGGAACACTGAAGCTTTCTTT. Full variable domain (rest looked up from reference TRBV11-1 and TRBJ1-1): EAEVAQSPRYKITEKSQAVAFWCDPISGHATLYWYRQILGQGPELLVQFQDESVVDDSQLPKDRFSAERLKGVDSTLKIQPAELGDSAMYLCASSLGYGNTEAFFGQGTRLTVV.